The rows below give T cell receptor beta chains drawn from one sample of a study of blood T cell repertoires in COVID-19. The method was immunoSEQ multiplex PCR; TCRdb's version includes in-frame clones alone and lacks a portion of them. The sample shows hundreds of thousands of clones, 70% to 90% of them seen only once. Specimen: peripheral blood. These receptors came from an older man with acute or convalescent COVID-19. CDR3s include the opening cysteine and the closing phenylalanine or tryptophan. The order of the fields is D gene, V gene, clone size, J gene, CDR3 DNA, CDR3 protein. D genes are given only for firm matches. Rows give clone size only sometimes, using once, few, many, or a class for an expanded clone.

D: NA
V: TRBV9
size: NA
J: TRBJ1-4
DNA: TGTGCCAGCAGCCGGGACATTACTAATGAAAAACTGTTTTTT
CDR3: CASSRDITNEKLFF

D: TRBD1
V: TRBV7-2
size: NA
J: TRBJ2-1
DNA: TGTGCCAGCAGCCCCGGGACAGTTTCAGGGGGGCAGTTCTTC
CDR3: CASSPGTVSGGQFF

D: NA
V: TRBV5-4
size: NA
J: TRBJ1-1
DNA: TGTGCCAGCAGCTTGGTGGCAGGGATGAACACTGAAGCTTTCTTT
CDR3: CASSLVAGMNTEAFF

D: TRBD1
V: TRBV6-6
size: NA
J: TRBJ1-1
DNA: TGTGCCACCCGGACAGGGATGAACACTGAAGCTTTCTTT
CDR3: CATRTGMNTEAFF

D: NA
V: TRBV25-1
size: once
J: TRBJ1-5
DNA: TGTGCCAGCAGTGACGGGGGGAACCAGCCCCAGCATTTT
CDR3: CASSDGGNQPQHF

D: NA
V: TRBV19
size: NA
J: TRBJ1-5
DNA: TGTGCCAGTAGTATAGATCATCGGCAGGGGTATCAGCCCCAGCATTTT
CDR3: CASSIDHRQGYQPQHF

D: TRBD2
V: TRBV27
size: few
J: TRBJ2-7
DNA: TGTGCCAGCAGTCTAACCGCCGCCGGCCGCTTCGGGCTAGCGGGAGAAGGTGGGGAGTACTTC
CDR3: CASSLTAAGRFGLAGEGGEYF

D: NA
V: TRBV18
size: NA
J: TRBJ1-2
DNA: TGTGCCAGCTCCGCCTTAAGACAGAACTATGGCTACACCTTC
CDR3: CASSALRQNYGYTF

D: TRBD1
V: TRBV19
size: NA
J: TRBJ1-4
DNA: TGTGCCAGTAAACCGACAGGGAACTATGAAAAACTGTTTTTT
CDR3: CASKPTGNYEKLFF

D: NA
V: TRBV24-1
size: NA
J: TRBJ2-1
DNA: TGTGCCACCGCCCAGGCCAGGGACTCGATCAAAAGCTCCTACAATGAGCAGTTCTTC
CDR3: CATAQARDSIKSSYNEQFF

D: NA
V: TRBV5-1
size: once
J: TRBJ2-2
DNA: TGCGCCAGCAGCCCAAGGACAGACACCGGGGAGCTGTTTTTT
CDR3: CASSPRTDTGELFF

D: TRBD2
V: TRBV4-1
size: few
J: TRBJ2-2
DNA: TGCGCCAGCAGCCAGCCTAGCGGGAGGACCGGGGAGCTGTTTTTT
CDR3: CASSQPSGRTGELFF

D: NA
V: TRBV2
size: NA
J: TRBJ1-3
DNA: TGTGCCAGCAGGAGCATTTGGTCCGACTCTGGAAACACCATATATTTT
CDR3: CASRSIWSDSGNTIYF

D: NA
V: TRBV3-1/TRBV3-2
size: NA
J: TRBJ1-6
DNA: TGTGCCAGCAGCCAGAACAGGGATAATTCACCCCTCCACTTT
CDR3: CASSQNRDNSPLHF

D: TRBD2
V: TRBV11-3
size: NA
J: TRBJ2-1
DNA: TGTGCCAGCAGCGCTAGCGGGAACTCCTACAATGAGCAGTTCTTC
CDR3: CASSASGNSYNEQFF

D: NA
V: TRBV5-1
size: few
J: TRBJ2-2
DNA: TGCGCCAGCAGCTTGGGACAGCCGGTGAGGGAGCTGTTTTTT
CDR3: CASSLGQPVRELFF

D: NA
V: TRBV5-4
size: NA
J: TRBJ1-1
DNA: TGTGCCAGCAGCTTGGGACAGCCGAACACTGAAGCTTTCTTT
CDR3: CASSLGQPNTEAFF

D: TRBD1
V: TRBV7-2
size: NA
J: TRBJ1-3
DNA: TGTGCCAGCCATACGGGAGGACAGGGTACAGGAAACACCATATATTTT
CDR3: CASHTGGQGTGNTIYF

D: TRBD2
V: TRBV7-8
size: NA
J: TRBJ2-4
DNA: TGTGCCAGCAGCCCCGGACTAGCGAACAAAAACATTCAGTACTTC
CDR3: CASSPGLANKNIQYF

D: NA
V: TRBV9
size: NA
J: TRBJ2-5
DNA: TGTGCCAGCAGCTCACCACGGAGCGGCGAGACCCAGTACTTC
CDR3: CASSSPRSGETQYF

D: NA
V: TRBV20-1
size: NA
J: TRBJ1-5
DNA: TGCAGTGCAAGTCGCGGACAGAGTAGCAATCAGCCCCAGCATTTT
CDR3: CSASRGQSSNQPQHF

D: TRBD2
V: TRBV5-1
size: few
J: TRBJ2-5
DNA: TGCGCCAGCAGCTTTCTACTAGCGGAGCAGGAGACCCAGTACTTC
CDR3: CASSFLLAEQETQYF

D: NA
V: TRBV28
size: few
J: TRBJ2-1
DNA: TGTGCCAGCAGTTTTAGTTCGGGCAATGAGCAGTTCTTC
CDR3: CASSFSSGNEQFF

D: TRBD2
V: TRBV4-1
size: NA
J: TRBJ2-7
DNA: TGCGCCAGCAGCCGACTAGGGGCCGGGACTAGCGGGTATTACGAGCAGTACTTC
CDR3: CASSRLGAGTSGYYEQYF

D: TRBD1
V: TRBV18
size: NA
J: TRBJ1-2
DNA: TGTGCCAGCTCACCTCGGACAGGGGGCGCGACTGGCTACACCTTC
CDR3: CASSPRTGGATGYTF

D: NA
V: TRBV7-9
size: many
J: TRBJ1-5
DNA: TGTGCCAGCAGCTTAGAAGGCGGGAATCAGCCCCAGCATTTT
CDR3: CASSLEGGNQPQHF

D: NA
V: TRBV10-1
size: NA
J: TRBJ1-2
DNA: TGCGCCAGCAGTGAAAGGGACGGACAGAACAACTATGGCTACACCTTC
CDR3: CASSERDGQNNYGYTF

D: NA
V: TRBV28
size: NA
J: TRBJ2-2
DNA: TGTGCCAGCGATTCAACAGGGGAGGCCGGGGAGCTGTTTTTT
CDR3: CASDSTGEAGELFF

D: NA
V: TRBV14
size: few
J: TRBJ2-7
DNA: TGTGCCAGCAGGCCCCTCGGGTACGAGCAGTACTTC
CDR3: CASRPLGYEQYF

D: NA
V: TRBV5-1
size: once
J: TRBJ1-1
DNA: TGCGCCAGCAGCTTGGAGGTGGGTCAGGGAGCTTTCTTT
CDR3: CASSLEVGQGAFF

D: NA
V: TRBV24-1
size: NA
J: TRBJ1-5
DNA: TGTGCCACCAGTGACCCAGGGGAGAGCAATCAGCCCCAGCATTTT
CDR3: CATSDPGESNQPQHF